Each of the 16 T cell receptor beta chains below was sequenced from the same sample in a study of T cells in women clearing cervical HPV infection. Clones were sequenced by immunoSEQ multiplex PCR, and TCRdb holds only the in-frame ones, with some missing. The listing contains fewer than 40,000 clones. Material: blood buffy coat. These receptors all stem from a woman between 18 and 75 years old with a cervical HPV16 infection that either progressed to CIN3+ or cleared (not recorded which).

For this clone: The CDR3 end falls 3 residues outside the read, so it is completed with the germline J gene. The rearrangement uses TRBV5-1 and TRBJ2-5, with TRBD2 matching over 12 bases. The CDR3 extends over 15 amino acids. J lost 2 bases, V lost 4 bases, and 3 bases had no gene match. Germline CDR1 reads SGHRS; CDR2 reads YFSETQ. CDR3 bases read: TGCGCCAGCAGCCGGGGGACTAGCGGGCAAGAGACC. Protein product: CASSRGTSGQET. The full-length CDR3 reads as CASSRGTSGQETQYF.

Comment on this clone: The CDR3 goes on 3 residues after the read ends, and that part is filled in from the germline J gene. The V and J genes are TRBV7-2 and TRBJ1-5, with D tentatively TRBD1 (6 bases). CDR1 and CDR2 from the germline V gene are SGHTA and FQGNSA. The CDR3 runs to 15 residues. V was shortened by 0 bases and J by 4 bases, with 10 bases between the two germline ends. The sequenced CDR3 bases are TGTGCCAGCAGCTTAGCTAGGGGGGGAAATCAGCCC. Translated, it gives CASSLARGGNQP. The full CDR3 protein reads CASSLARGGNQPQHF.

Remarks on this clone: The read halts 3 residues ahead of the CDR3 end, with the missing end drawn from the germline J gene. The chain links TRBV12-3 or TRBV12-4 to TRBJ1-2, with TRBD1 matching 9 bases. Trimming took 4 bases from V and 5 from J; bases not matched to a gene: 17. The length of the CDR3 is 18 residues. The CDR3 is CASSSSHGQGTSSYGYTF. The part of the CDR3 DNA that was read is TGTGCCAGCAGTTCTAGCCACGGACAGGGGACATCTTCATATGGC.

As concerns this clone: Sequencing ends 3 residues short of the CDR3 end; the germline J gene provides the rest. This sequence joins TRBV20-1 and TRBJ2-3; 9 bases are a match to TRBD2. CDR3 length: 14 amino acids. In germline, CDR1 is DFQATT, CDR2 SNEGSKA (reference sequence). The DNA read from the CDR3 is TGCAGTGGTCTGGCCCTAGCGGGACAAGAGACG. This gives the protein CSGLALAGQET. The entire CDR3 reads CSGLALAGQETQYF.

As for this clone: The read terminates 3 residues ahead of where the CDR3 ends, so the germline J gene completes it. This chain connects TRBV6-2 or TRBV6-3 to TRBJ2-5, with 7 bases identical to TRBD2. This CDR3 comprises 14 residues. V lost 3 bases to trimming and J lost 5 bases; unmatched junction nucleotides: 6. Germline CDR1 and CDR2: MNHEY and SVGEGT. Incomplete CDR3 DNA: TGTGCCAGCAGTTATTTGCGGGAGTGGGAGACC. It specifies CASSYLREWET. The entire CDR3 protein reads CASSYLREWETQYF.

The sequenced CDR3 bases are TGTGCCAGCAGCCTGACAGGGCCAGATACG. Residues: CASSLTGPDT. The whole CDR3 region reads CASSLTGPDTQYF. V usage is TRBV7-2 and J usage is TRBJ2-3; 7 bases map to TRBD1. The observed sequence ends 3 residues before the CDR3 terminus, with the missing tail filled in from the germline J gene. The CDR3 covers 13 residues. J gave up 4 bases and V 5 bases, and 3 bases lay outside the gene matches. The germline CDR1 and CDR2 sequences are SGHTA and FQGNSA.

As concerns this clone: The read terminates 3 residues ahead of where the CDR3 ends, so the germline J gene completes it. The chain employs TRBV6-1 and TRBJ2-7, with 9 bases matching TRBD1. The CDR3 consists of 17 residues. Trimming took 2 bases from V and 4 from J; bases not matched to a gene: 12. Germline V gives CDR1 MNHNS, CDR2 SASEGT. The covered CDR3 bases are TGTGCCAGCAGTGAAATTCTTAGTGGGACAGGGCTATACGAG. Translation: CASSEILSGTGLYE. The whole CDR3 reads CASSEILSGTGLYEQYF.

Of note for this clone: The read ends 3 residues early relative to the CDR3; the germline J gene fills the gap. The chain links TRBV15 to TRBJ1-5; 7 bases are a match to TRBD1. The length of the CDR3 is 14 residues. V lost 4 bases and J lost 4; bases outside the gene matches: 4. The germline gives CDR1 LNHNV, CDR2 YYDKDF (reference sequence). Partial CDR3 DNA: TGTGCCACCAGCAAACGACAGGGTAATCAGCCC. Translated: CATSKRQGNQP. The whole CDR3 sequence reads CATSKRQGNQPQHF.

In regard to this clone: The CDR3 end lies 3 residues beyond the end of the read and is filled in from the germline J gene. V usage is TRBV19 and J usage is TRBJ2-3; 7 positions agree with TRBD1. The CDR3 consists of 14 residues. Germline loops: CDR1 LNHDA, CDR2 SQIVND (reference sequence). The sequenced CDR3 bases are TGTGCCAGTAGTAGGGACAGTATAAATCAGCCG. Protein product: CASSRDSINQP. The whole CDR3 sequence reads CASSRDSINQPQYF. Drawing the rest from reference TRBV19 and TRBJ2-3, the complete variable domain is DGGITQSPKYLFRKEGQNVTLSCEQNLNHDAMYWYRQDPGQGLRLIYYSQIVNDFQKGDIAEGYSVSREKKESFPLTVTSAQKNPTAFYLCASSRDSINQPQYFGPGTRLTVL.

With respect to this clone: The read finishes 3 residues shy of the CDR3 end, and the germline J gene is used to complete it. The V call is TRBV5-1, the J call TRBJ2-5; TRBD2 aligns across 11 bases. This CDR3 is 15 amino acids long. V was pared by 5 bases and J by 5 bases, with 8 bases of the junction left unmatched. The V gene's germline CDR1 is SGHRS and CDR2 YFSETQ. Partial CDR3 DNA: TGCGCCAGCAGTCCTAGCGGGAGGCTGGGGGAGACC. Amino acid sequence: CASSPSGRLGET. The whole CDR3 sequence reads CASSPSGRLGETQYF.

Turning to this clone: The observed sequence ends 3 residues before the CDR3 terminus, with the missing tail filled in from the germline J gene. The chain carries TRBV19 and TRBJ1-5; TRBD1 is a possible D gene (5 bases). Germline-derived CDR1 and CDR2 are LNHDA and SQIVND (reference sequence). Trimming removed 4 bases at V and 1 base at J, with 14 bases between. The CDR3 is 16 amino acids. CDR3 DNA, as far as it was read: TGTGCCAGTAGTAAATATCACAGGCGAAGCAATCAGCCC. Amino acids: CASSKYHRRSNQP. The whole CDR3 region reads CASSKYHRRSNQPQHF.

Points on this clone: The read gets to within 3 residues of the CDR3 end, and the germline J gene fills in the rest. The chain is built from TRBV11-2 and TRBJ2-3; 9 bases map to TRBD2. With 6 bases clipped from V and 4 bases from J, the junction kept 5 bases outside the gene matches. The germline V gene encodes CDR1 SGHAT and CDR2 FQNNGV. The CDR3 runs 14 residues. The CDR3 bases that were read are TGTGCCAGCAGAAAAGCGGGAGGCCCAGATACG. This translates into CASRKAGGPDT. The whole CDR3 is CASRKAGGPDTQYF.

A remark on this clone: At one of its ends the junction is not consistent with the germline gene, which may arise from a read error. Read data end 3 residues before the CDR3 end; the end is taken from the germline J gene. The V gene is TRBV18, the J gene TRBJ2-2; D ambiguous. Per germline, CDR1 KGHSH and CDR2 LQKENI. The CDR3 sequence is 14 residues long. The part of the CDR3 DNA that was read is TGTGCCAGCTCATCACCAGCGTTTACCGGGGAG. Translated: CASSSPAFTGE. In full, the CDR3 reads CASSSPAFTGELFF.

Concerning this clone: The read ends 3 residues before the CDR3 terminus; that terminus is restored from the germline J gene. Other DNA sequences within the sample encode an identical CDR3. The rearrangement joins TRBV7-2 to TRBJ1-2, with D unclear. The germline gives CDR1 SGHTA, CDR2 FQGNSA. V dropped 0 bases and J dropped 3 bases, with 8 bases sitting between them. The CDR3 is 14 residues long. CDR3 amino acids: CASSLARADYGYTF. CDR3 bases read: TGTGCCAGCAGCTTAGCGCGGGCAGACTATGGC.

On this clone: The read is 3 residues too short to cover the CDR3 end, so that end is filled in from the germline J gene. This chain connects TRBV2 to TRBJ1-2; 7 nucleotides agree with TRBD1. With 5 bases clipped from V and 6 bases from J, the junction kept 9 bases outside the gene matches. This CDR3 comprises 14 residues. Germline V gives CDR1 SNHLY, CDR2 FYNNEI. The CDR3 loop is CASSPRTGPDGYTF. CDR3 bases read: TGTGCCAGCAGTCCCCGGACAGGCCCCGATGGC.

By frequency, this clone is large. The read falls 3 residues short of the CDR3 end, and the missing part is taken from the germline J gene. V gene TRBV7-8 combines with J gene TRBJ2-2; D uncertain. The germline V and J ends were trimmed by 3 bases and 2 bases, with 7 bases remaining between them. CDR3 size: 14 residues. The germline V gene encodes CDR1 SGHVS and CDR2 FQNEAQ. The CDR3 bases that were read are TGTGCCAGCAGCTTTTTTCTCAACACCGGGGAG. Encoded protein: CASSFFLNTGE. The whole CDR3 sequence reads CASSFFLNTGELFF.